These 29 T cell receptor beta chains were sequenced from one sample in a study of response to subunit inactivated influenza vaccine. TCRdb recomputed calls from the RT-PCR reads with MiXCR, one row per CDR3 protein. The table has approximately 200,000 distinct CDR3 sequences, around an eighth seen once. The source material was CD8+ T cells sorted from PBMCs, sampled 4 to 6 days after vaccination. These receptors were collected from a man in his forties or fifties who received an inactivated influenza vaccine.

The V call is TRBV20-1, the J call TRBJ1-2; the D gene is possibly TRBD1 (5 bases). Trimming pared 1 base from V and 8 bases from J, leaving 14 bases between. From germline, CDR1 is DFQATT and CDR2 SNEGSKA (reference sequence). The CDR3 loop spans 13 amino acids. The CDR3 DNA is TGCAGTGCTAGAGCTCCCAGGCGGGGCGGCTACACCTTC. Translation gives CSARAPRRGGYTF.

In its sample, this clonotype was seen once. V is TRBV2 and J is TRBJ1-5; 8 nucleotides agree with TRBD1. Per the germline V gene, CDR1 is SNHLY and CDR2 is FYNNEI. V shed 3 bases and J 6 bases; nucleotides not matched to a gene: 4. The length of the CDR3 is 14 residues. CDR3 sequence (DNA): TGTGCCAGCAGTGACGGACAGGGCGGTCAGCCCCAGCATTTT. Translation gives CASSDGQGGQPQHF.

A few counts support this clonotype. The chain employs TRBV28 and TRBJ2-7; D is unclear. The V gene's germline CDR1 is MDHEN and CDR2 SYDVKM. The CDR3 is made up of 14 amino acids. V was trimmed by 1 base and J by 2 bases, leaving 9 bases between them. CDR3 loop: CASSLSGWTYEQYF. The CDR3 nucleotides read TGTGCCAGCAGTTTATCAGGTTGGACCTACGAGCAGTACTTC. Supplemented by reference TRBV28 and TRBJ2-7, the full variable domain reads DVKVTQSSRYLVKRTGEKVFLECVQDMDHENMFWYRQDPGLGLRLIYFSYDVKMKEKGDIPEGYSVSREKKERFSLILESASTNQTSMYLCASSLSGWTYEQYFGPGTRLTVT.

V and J are TRBV4-3 and TRBJ1-5; D not certain. The V gene lost 0 bases and the J gene lost 3 bases, with 12 bases spanning the gap. Germline V CDR1 and CDR2: LGHNA, YSLEER. The CDR3 extends over 16 amino acids. CDR3 in amino acids: CASSQEIGPYNQPQHF. CDR3 DNA: TGCGCCAGCAGCCAAGAAATAGGGCCCTACAATCAGCCCCAGCATTTT.

The V call is TRBV28, the J call TRBJ2-3; maybe TRBD1 (8 bases). CDR3 size: 19 residues. Germline CDR1 is MDHEN and CDR2 is SYDVKM. The V end was cut by 3 bases, the J end by 0 bases, with 22 bases between. The CDR3 loop is CASSLTGVVERGSTDTQYF. DNA of the CDR3: TGTGCCAGCAGTTTGACAGGGGTGGTGGAGCGGGGTAGCACAGATACGCAGTATTTT.

The V call is TRBV13, the J call TRBJ2-3; 8 bases agree with TRBD2. The CDR3 is 16 amino acids. Germline loops: CDR1 PRHDT, CDR2 FYEKMQ (reference sequence). With V trimmed by 3 bases and J by 0 bases, 5 bases remained unmatched. The CDR3 is CASSFPSGPSTDTQYF. The CDR3 bases are TGTGCCAGCAGCTTCCCTAGCGGGCCCAGCACAGATACGCAGTATTTT.

This clonotype was recorded a few times. This chain connects TRBV7-3 to TRBJ1-1; 7 nucleotides align to TRBD1. The CDR3 extends over 14 amino acids. Germline V CDR1 and CDR2: SGHTA, FQGTGA. V gave up 1 base and J gave up 2 bases; unmatched junction bases: 1. DNA of the CDR3: TGTGCCAGCAGCTTAAGACAGGGTAACACTGAAGCTTTCTTT. Residues: CASSLRQGNTEAFF.

This clonotype was counted a few times. This rearrangement joins TRBV5-1 to TRBJ1-1; D is possibly TRBD1 (5 bases). Germline CDR1 reads SGHRS; CDR2 reads YFSETQ. Trimming took 0 bases from V and 7 from J, leaving 7 bases between them. The CDR3 spans 12 residues. CDR3 bases: TGCGCCAGCAGCTTGGAAGGGGATGAAGCTTTCTTT. Translating gives CASSLEGDEAFF. Supplemented by reference TRBV5-1 and TRBJ1-1, the full variable domain reads KAGVTQTPRYLIKTRGQQVTLSCSPISGHRSVSWYQQTPGQGLQFLFEYFSETQRNKGNFPGRFSGRQFSNSRSEMNVSTLELGDSALYLCASSLEGDEAFFGQGTRLTVV.

The rearrangement uses TRBV25-1 and TRBJ2-5, with TRBD2 matching over 9 bases. This CDR3 spans 16 amino acids. Germline CDR1 is MGHDK and CDR2 is SYGVNS. DNA for the CDR3: TGTGCAAGCGAGGGAGGCGTGCGGGAGGGTCAAGAGACCCAGTACTTC. It is translated as CASEGGVREGQETQYF.

This chain links TRBV5-1 with TRBJ2-1; 9 bases are shared with TRBD2. CDR3 length: 15 amino acids. From germline, CDR1 is SGHRS and CDR2 YFSETQ. The V and J ends lost 4 bases and 9 bases, in that order; junction bases with no gene match: 11. The CDR3 DNA reads as TGCGCCAGCAGCGCGTCTAGCGGGATATATAGTGAGCAGTTCTTC. Translating gives CASSASSGIYSEQFF. Together with reference TRBV5-1 and TRBJ2-1, the CDR3 gives the full variable domain: KAGVTQTPRYLIKTRGQQVTLSCSPISGHRSVSWYQQTPGQGLQFLFEYFSETQRNKGNFPGRFSGRQFSNSRSEMNVSTLELGDSALYLCASSASSGIYSEQFFGPGTRLTVL.

In this sample, this clonotype turned up a few times. The rearrangement uses TRBV7-9 and TRBJ2-7; TRBD2 is a possible D gene (7 bases). This CDR3 is built from 16 residues. V was cut by 4 bases and J by 1 base, with 17 bases left in between. Germline V gene sequence: CDR1 SEHNR, CDR2 FQNEAQ (reference sequence). The CDR3 coding sequence is TGTGCCAGCAGCTCCCTAGGGGGAGGGTCGTCCTACGAGCAGTACTTC. The encoded protein is CASSSLGGGSSYEQYF.

This clonotype has ten or more counts. The chain couples TRBV20-1 to TRBJ2-5; a weak D match, TRBD1 (5 bases). There are 15 residues in the CDR3. Germline assignment: CDR1 DFQATT and CDR2 SNEGSKA (reference sequence). The ends were cut back, 0 bases at V and 4 bases at J, with 15 bases in the middle. The CDR3 protein is CSARDSIRGRETQYF. The CDR3 DNA follows: TGCAGTGCTAGAGATTCAATAAGGGGCAGAGAGACCCAGTACTTC.

This clonotype has just a few counts. The chain combines TRBV29-1 with TRBJ1-1; D call uncertain. CDR1 SQVTM and CDR2 ANQGSEA come from the germline V gene. V lost 6 bases and J lost 3, with 11 bases in between. The CDR3 totals 12 residues. The CDR3 here is CSVPRAHTEAFF. DNA for the CDR3: TGCAGCGTGCCCCGGGCCCACACTGAAGCTTTCTTT.

The CDR3 DNA sequence: TGTGCCAGCACTGACAGGACCTCCTACGAGCAGTACTTC. Encoded protein: CASTDRTSYEQYF. V is TRBV25-1 and J is TRBJ2-7; tentatively, D is TRBD1 (6 bases). The germline V gene has CDR1 MGHDK and CDR2 SYGVNS. V shed 7 bases and J shed 0 bases, with 10 bases lying between them. The CDR3 contains 13 residues.

The rearrangement uses TRBV28 and TRBJ2-5, with D tentatively TRBD2 (5 bases). Per the germline V gene, CDR1 is MDHEN and CDR2 is SYDVKM. With 7 bases removed from V and 4 bases from J, the gap between germline ends came to 13 bases. The CDR3 consists of 13 residues. CDR3 region: CASTPGVRETQYF. The CDR3 nucleotides are TGTGCCAGCACCCCCGGGGTTAGAGAGACCCAGTACTTC.

The gene calls are TRBV7-9 and TRBJ2-3, with D hard to call. CDR1 and CDR2 (germline): SEHNR, FQNEAQ (reference sequence). The CDR3 sequence is 14 residues long. V lost 4 bases to trimming and J lost 1 base, with 9 bases between them. CDR3 amino acids: CASSWGFGTDTQYF. CDR3 in DNA: TGTGCCAGCAGCTGGGGTTTTGGCACAGATACGCAGTATTTT.

The chain is built from TRBV9 and TRBJ2-7; no clear D. V was cut by 10 bases and J by 3 bases, with 5 bases left in between. The CDR3 length is 9 residues. Germline values: CDR1 SGDLS, CDR2 YYNGEE. CDR3 in amino acids: CAGDYEQYF. Here the CDR3 DNA reads TGTGCCGGCGACTACGAGCAGTACTTC.

This clonotype was detected ten times or more. The chain has TRBV4-1 and TRBJ1-1; TRBD1 matches at 7 bases. Trimming removed 4 bases from V and 8 bases from J; junction bases left unmatched: 10. The germline gives CDR1 MGHRA, CDR2 YSYEKL. The CDR3 length is 14 residues. CDR3 DNA: TGCGCCAGCAGCCCTATCGGACAGGCTCAAGAAGCTTTCTTT. Its protein product is CASSPIGQAQEAFF.

The chain employs TRBV5-1 and TRBJ2-7, with 7 nucleotides matching TRBD1. The CDR3 contains 15 residues. Per germline, CDR1 SGHRS and CDR2 YFSETQ. V lost 4 bases to trimming and J lost 6 bases; unmatched junction nucleotides: 13. The CDR3 coding sequence is TGCGCCAGCAGCCCGGGGACAGAAGATCCGGGCGAGCAGTACTTC. It encodes CASSPGTEDPGEQYF.

The V gene is TRBV19, the J gene TRBJ2-1, with D tentatively TRBD2 (5 bases). V gave up 8 bases and J gave up 0 bases, with 14 bases separating them. In germline, CDR1 is LNHDA, CDR2 SQIVND (reference sequence). CDR3 length: 15 residues. CDR3 amino acids: CASGLGGSSYNEQFF. CDR3 DNA: TGTGCCAGTGGCTTAGGAGGCAGCTCCTACAATGAGCAGTTCTTC.

This clonotype has only a few counts. This chain joins TRBV2 and TRBJ2-7; the D is unclear. V gave up 1 base and J gave up 2 bases, with 12 bases separating them. Germline CDR1 reads SNHLY; CDR2 reads FYNNEI. The CDR3 is 15 amino acids. DNA of the CDR3: TGTGCCAGCAGTGAAGGGCAGCCTTCAACCTACGAGCAGTACTTC. This gives the protein CASSEGQPSTYEQYF.

The rearrangement links TRBV28 to TRBJ2-2; 8 bases agree with TRBD1. The CDR3 covers 14 residues. Germline V CDR1 and CDR2: MDHEN, SYDVKM. V lost 6 bases to trimming and J lost 3 bases; unmatched junction nucleotides: 3. The CDR3 nucleotides read TGTGCCAGCAGGCAGGGGGCGGACACCGGGGAGCTGTTTTTT. Its translation is CASRQGADTGELFF. Combining the CDR3 with reference TRBV28 and TRBJ2-2 gives the whole variable domain DVKVTQSSRYLVKRTGEKVFLECVQDMDHENMFWYRQDPGLGLRLIYFSYDVKMKEKGDIPEGYSVSREKKERFSLILESASTNQTSMYLCASRQGADTGELFFGEGSRLTVL.

This clonotype showed up many times. The chain has TRBV12-3 or TRBV12-4 and TRBJ2-7; a possible D gene is TRBD1 (5 bases). This CDR3 has 13 amino acids. V was clipped by 4 bases and J by 0 bases, with 7 bases between them. CDR3 sequence: CASSWGDSYEQYF. The CDR3 coding sequence is TGTGCCAGCAGTTGGGGCGACTCCTACGAGCAGTACTTC.

This chain links TRBV10-3 with TRBJ2-1; 14 nucleotides agree with TRBD2. Germline CDR1 ENHRY, CDR2 SYGVKD. J lost 5 bases, V lost 0 bases, and 9 bases had no gene match. The CDR3 loop spans 19 amino acids. The CDR3, as DNA: TGTGCCATCAGTGAGTCCCGACTAGCGGGAGGGCCTCCCCACAATGAGCAGTTCTTC. Its translation: CAISESRLAGGPPHNEQFF.

This rearrangement joins TRBV4-2 to TRBJ2-2; 8 bases match TRBD2. Germline V lookup: CDR1 LGHNA, CDR2 YNFKEQ. V gave up 4 bases and J gave up 2 bases; unmatched junction bases: 9. This CDR3 has 17 residues. This CDR3 reads CASSPHPGLGNTGELFF. The CDR3 DNA reads as TGTGCCAGCAGCCCACATCCGGGACTAGGAAACACCGGGGAGCTGTTTTTT.

The V and J genes are TRBV3-1 and TRBJ2-2, with 12 positions matching TRBD2. Looked up from germline, CDR1 is LGHDT and CDR2 is YNNKEL (reference sequence). V dropped 4 bases and J dropped 2; count of bases not matched to a gene: 2. This CDR3 comprises 16 residues. DNA of the CDR3: TGTGCCAGCAGCCGACTAGCGGGGGATAACACCGGGGAGCTGTTTTTT. Amino acids: CASSRLAGDNTGELFF.

This clonotype showed up many times. This chain uses TRBV29-1 with TRBJ1-4; no clear D gene. CDR3 length: 13 amino acids. V lost 2 bases and J 8 bases, leaving 12 bases between the germline ends. Per germline, CDR1 SQVTM and CDR2 ANQGSEA. The chain's CDR3 is CSVEIGVREKLFF. For the CDR3, the DNA is TGCAGCGTTGAAATCGGGGTACGGGAAAAACTGTTTTTT. The full variable domain, completed using reference TRBV29-1 and TRBJ1-4, is SAVISQKPSRDICQRGTSLTIQCQVDSQVTMMFWYRQQPGQSLTLIATANQGSEATYESGFVIDKFPISRPNLTFSTLTVSNMSPEDSSIYLCSVEIGVREKLFFGSGTQLSVL.

The V call is TRBV7-8, the J call TRBJ2-7; D is perhaps TRBD2 (7 bases). V lost 3 bases and J lost 4, with 31 bases in between. Germline-derived CDR1 and CDR2 are SGHVS and FQNEAQ. The CDR3 extends over 20 amino acids. As DNA, the CDR3 is TGTGCCAGCAGCTTGATCGTAGCTTGGTTTCGCGGGGGCTTTCCGTACGAGCAGTACTTC. Its protein is CASSLIVAWFRGGFPYEQYF.

This clonotype was counted ten times or more. J is TRBJ2-3 and V is TRBV30; the match to TRBD2 covers 9 bases. Germline values: CDR1 GTSNPN, CDR2 SVGIG (reference sequence). CDR3 size: 14 residues. Losses at the gene ends were 1 base for V and 6 bases for J; bases not matched to a gene: 5. In nucleotides, the CDR3 is TGTGCCTGGAGTGGGGTAGCGGGAGCCGATACGCAGTATTTT. It yields the protein CAWSGVAGADTQYF.